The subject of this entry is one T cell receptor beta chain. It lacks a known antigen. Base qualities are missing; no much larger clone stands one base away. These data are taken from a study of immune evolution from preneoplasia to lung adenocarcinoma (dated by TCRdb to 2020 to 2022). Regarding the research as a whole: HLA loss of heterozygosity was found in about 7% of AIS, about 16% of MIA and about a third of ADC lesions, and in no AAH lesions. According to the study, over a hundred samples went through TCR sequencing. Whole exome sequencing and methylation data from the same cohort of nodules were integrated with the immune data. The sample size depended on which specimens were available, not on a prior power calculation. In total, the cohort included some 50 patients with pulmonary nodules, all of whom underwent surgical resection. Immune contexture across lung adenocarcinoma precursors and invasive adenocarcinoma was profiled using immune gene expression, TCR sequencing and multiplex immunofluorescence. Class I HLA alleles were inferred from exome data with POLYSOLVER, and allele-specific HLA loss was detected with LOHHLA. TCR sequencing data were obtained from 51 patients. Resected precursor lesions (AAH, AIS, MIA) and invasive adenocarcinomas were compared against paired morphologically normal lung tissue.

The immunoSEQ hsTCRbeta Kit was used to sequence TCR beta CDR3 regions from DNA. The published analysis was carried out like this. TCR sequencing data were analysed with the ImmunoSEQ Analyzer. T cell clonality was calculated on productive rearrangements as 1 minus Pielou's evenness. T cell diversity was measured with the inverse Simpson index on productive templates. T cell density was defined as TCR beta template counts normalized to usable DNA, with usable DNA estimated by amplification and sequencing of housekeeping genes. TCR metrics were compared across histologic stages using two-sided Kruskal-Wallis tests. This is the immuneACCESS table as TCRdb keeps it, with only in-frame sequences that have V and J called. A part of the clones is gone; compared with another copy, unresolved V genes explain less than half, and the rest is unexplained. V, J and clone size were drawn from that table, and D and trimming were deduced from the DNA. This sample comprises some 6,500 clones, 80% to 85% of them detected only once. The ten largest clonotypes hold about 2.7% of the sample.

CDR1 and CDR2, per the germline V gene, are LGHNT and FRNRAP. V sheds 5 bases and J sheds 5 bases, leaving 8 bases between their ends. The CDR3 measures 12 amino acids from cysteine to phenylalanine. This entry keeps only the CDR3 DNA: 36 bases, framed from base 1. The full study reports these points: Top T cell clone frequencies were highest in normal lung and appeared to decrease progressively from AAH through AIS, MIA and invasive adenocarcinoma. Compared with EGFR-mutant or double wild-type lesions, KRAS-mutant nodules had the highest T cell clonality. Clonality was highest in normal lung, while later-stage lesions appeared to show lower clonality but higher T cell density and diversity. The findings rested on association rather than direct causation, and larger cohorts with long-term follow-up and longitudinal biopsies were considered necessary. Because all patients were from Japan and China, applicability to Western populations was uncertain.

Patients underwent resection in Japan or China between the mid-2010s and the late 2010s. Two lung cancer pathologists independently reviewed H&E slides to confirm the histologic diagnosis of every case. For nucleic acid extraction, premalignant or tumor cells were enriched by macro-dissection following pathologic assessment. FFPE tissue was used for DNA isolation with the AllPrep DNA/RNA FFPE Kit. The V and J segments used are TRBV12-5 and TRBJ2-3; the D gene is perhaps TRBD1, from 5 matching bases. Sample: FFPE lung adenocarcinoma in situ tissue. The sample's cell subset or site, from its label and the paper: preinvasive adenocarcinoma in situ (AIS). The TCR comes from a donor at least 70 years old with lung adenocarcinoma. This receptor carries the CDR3 CASGPREDTQYF. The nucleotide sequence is TGTGCTAGTGGTCCCAGGGAAGATACGCAGTATTTT.